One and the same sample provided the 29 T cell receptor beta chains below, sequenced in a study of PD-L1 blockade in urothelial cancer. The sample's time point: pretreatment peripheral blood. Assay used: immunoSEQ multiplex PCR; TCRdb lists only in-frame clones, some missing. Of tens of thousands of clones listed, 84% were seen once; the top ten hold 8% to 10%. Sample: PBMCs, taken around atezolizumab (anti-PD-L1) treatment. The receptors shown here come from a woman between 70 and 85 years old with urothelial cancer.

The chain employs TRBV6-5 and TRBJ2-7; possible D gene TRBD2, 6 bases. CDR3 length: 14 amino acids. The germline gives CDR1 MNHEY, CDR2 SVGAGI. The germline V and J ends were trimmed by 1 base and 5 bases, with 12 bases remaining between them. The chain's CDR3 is CASSYFGSSHEQYF. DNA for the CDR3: TGTGCCAGCAGTTACTTCGGGAGCAGCCACGAGCAGTACTTC.

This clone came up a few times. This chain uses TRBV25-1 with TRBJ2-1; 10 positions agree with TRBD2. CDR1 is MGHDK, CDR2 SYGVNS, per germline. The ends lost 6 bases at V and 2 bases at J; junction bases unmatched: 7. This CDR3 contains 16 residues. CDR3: CASSPLAGDPYNEQFF. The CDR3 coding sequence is TGTGCCAGCAGCCCGCTAGCGGGGGACCCCTACAATGAGCAGTTCTTC.

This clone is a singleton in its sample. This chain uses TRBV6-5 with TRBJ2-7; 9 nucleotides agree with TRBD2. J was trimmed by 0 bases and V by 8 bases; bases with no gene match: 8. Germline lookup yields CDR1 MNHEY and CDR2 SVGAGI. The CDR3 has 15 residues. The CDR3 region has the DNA TGTGCCAGCGGGCGGGGGGGCCGACACTCCTACGAGCAGTACTTC. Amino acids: CASGRGGRHSYEQYF.

DNA for the CDR3: TGCGCCAGCAGCCTAGGTTTCTTGGAGCTTGACGAGCAGTACTTC. This gives the protein CASSLGFLELDEQYF. V gene TRBV5-1 combines with J gene TRBJ2-7; D is uncertain. Per germline, CDR1 SGHRS and CDR2 YFSETQ. The CDR3 is 15 residues long. V lost 4 bases and J lost 5, with 19 bases in between.

This chain's CDR3 is CASLSGGAAGELFF. The DNA of the CDR3 is TGTGCCAGTCTCAGCGGGGGGGCCGCCGGGGAGCTGTTTTTT. The chain links TRBV19 to TRBJ2-2, with 10 bases that match TRBD2. J lost 6 bases, V lost 8 bases, and 6 bases had no gene match. Germline CDR1 reads LNHDA; CDR2 reads SQIVND (reference sequence). The CDR3 consists of 14 residues.

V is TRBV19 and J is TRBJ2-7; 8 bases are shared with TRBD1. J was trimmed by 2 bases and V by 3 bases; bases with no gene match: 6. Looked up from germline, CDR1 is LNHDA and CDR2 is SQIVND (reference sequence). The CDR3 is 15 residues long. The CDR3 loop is CASSMAGQGTYEQYF. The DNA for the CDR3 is TGTGCCAGTAGTATGGCTGGACAGGGTACCTACGAGCAGTACTTC.

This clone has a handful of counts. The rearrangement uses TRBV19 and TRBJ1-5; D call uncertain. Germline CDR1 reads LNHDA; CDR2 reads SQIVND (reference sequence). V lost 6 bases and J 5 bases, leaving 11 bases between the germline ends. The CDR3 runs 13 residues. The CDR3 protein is CASSPSFDQPQHF. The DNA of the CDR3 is TGTGCCAGTAGCCCCTCTTTCGATCAGCCCCAGCATTTT.

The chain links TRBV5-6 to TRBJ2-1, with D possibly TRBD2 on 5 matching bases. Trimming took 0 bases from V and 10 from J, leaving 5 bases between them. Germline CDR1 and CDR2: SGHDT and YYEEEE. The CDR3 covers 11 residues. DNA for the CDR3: TGTGCCAGCAGCTTGGCTAGCGAGCAGTTCTTC. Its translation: CASSLASEQFF.

The CDR3 sequence is CASSKDRATEAFF. The CDR3 DNA reads as TGTGCCAGTAGTAAGGACAGGGCAACTGAAGCTTTCTTT. The gene calls are TRBV19 and TRBJ1-1; 8 nucleotides match TRBD1. Trimming took 4 bases from V and 5 from J; bases not matched to a gene: 3. Germline V gene data show CDR1 as LNHDA and CDR2 as SQIVND (reference sequence). CDR3 length: 13 residues.

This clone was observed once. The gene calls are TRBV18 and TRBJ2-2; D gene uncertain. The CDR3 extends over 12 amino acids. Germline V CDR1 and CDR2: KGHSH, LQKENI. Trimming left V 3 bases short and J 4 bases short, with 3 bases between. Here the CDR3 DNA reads TGTGCCAGCTCACCGGCCACCGGGGAGCTGTTTTTT. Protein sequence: CASSPATGELFF.

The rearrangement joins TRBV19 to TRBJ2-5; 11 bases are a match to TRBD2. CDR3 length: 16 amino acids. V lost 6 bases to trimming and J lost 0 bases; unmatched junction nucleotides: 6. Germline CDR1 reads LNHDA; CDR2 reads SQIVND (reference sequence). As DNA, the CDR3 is TGTGCCAGTAGGGGGTTGACTAGCGGGAACCAAGAGACCCAGTACTTC. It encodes CASRGLTSGNQETQYF.

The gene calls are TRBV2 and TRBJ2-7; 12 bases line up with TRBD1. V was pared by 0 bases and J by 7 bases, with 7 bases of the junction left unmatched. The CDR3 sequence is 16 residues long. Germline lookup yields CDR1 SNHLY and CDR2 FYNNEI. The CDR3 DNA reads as TGTGCCAGCAGTGAAGCGGGGGACAGGGGGCGAGGGGAGCAGTACTTC. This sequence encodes CASSEAGDRGRGEQYF. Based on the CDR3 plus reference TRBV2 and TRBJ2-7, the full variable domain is EPEVTQTPSHQVTQMGQEVILRCVPISNHLYFYWYRQILGQKVEFLVSFYNNEISEKSEIFDDQFSVERPDGSNFTLKIRSTKLEDSAMYFCASSEAGDRGRGEQYFGPGTRLTVT.

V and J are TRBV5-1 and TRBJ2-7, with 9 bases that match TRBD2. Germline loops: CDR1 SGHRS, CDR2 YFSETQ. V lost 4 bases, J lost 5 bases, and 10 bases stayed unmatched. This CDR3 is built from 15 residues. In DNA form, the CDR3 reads TGCGCCAGCAGCGCGGGGCTAGCGGGATTAGACGAGCAGTACTTC. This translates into CASSAGLAGLDEQYF. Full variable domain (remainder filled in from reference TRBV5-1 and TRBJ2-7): KAGVTQTPRYLIKTRGQQVTLSCSPISGHRSVSWYQQTPGQGLQFLFEYFSETQRNKGNFPGRFSGRQFSNSRSEMNVSTLELGDSALYLCASSAGLAGLDEQYFGPGTRLTVT.

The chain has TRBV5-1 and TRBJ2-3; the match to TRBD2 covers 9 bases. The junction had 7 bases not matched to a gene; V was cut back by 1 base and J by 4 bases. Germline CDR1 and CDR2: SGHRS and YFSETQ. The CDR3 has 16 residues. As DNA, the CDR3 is TGCGCCAGCAGCTTGTTGGCGGGAGGGCCCTCAGATACGCAGTATTTT. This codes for CASSLLAGGPSDTQYF.

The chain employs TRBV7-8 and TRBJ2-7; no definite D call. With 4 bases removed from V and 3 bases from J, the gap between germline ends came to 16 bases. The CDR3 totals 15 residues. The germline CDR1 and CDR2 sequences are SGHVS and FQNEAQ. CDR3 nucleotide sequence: TGTGCCAGCAGCTCGACCGCACAGAGCTTCTACGAGCAGTACTTC. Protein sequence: CASSSTAQSFYEQYF.

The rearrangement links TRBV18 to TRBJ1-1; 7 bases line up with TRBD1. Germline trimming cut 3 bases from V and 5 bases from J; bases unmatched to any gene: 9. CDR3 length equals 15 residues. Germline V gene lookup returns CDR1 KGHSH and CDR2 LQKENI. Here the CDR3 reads CASSPRGQVGTEAFF. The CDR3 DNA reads TGTGCCAGCTCACCGAGGGGGCAGGTCGGGACTGAAGCTTTCTTT.

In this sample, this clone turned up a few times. The chain's CDR3 is CASSEASGYNEQFF. CDR3 nucleotides: TGTGCCAGCAGTGAGGCTAGCGGCTACAATGAGCAGTTCTTC. J is TRBJ2-1 and V is TRBV2, with 7 bases lining up with TRBD2. The CDR3 length is 14 residues. Germline V gene data show CDR1 as SNHLY and CDR2 as FYNNEI. V gave up 3 bases and J gave up 3 bases; unmatched junction bases: 2. Drawing the rest from reference TRBV2 and TRBJ2-1, the complete variable domain is EPEVTQTPSHQVTQMGQEVILRCVPISNHLYFYWYRQILGQKVEFLVSFYNNEISEKSEIFDDQFSVERPDGSNFTLKIRSTKLEDSAMYFCASSEASGYNEQFFGPGTRLTVL.

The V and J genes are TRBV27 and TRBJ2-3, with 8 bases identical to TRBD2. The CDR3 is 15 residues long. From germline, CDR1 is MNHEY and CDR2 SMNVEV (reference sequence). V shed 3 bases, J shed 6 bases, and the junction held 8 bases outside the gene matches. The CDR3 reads CASSLAGGPRDTQYF. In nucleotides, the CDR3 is TGTGCCAGCAGTTTGGCGGGGGGCCCTAGGGATACGCAGTATTTT.

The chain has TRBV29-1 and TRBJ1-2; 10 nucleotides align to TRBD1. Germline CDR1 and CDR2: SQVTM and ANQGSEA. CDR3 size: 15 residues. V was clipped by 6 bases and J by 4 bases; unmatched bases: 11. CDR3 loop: CSVSGQGVFGYGYTF. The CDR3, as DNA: TGCAGCGTCTCCGGACAGGGGGTTTTCGGCTATGGCTACACCTTC.

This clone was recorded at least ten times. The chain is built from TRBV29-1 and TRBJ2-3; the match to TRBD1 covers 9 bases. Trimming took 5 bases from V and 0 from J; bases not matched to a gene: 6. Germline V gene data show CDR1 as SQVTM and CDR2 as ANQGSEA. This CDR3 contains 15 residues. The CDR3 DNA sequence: TGCAGCGTTCTGAGGGACAGGGCTAGCACAGATACGCAGTATTTT. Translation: CSVLRDRASTDTQYF.

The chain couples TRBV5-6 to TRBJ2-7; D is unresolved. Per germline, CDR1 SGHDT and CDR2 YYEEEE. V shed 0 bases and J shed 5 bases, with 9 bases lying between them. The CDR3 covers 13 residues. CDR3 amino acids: CASSLGYSDEQYF. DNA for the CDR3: TGTGCCAGCAGCTTGGGGTATTCGGACGAGCAGTACTTC.

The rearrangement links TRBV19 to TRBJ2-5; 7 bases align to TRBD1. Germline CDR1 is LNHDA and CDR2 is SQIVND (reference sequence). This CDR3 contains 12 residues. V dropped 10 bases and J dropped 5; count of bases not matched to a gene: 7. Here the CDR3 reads CATRQGGETQYF. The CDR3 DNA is TGTGCCACCAGACAGGGCGGGGAGACCCAGTACTTC.

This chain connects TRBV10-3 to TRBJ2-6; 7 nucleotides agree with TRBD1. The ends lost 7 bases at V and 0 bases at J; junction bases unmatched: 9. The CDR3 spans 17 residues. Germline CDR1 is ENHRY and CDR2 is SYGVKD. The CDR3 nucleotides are TGTGCCATCACCAACACAGGGGCGCTCTCTGGGGCCAACGTCCTGACTTTC. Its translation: CAITNTGALSGANVLTF.

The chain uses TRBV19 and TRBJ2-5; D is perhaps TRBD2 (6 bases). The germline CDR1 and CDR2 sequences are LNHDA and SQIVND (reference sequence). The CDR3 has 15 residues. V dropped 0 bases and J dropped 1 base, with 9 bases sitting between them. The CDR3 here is CASSIDGGTQETQYF. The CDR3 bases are TGTGCCAGTAGTATAGATGGAGGGACCCAAGAGACCCAGTACTTC.

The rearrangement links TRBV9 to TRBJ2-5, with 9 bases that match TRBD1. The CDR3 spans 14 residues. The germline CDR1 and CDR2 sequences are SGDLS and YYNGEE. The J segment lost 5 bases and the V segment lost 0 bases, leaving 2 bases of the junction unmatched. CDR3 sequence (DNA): TGTGCCAGCAGCGTAGACAGGGGGCCGGAGACCCAGTACTTC. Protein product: CASSVDRGPETQYF.

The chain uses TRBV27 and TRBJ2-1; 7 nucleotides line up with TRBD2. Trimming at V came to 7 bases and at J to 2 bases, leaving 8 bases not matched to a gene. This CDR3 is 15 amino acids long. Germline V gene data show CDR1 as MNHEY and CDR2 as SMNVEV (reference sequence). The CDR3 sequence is CASMLAGVPYNEQFF. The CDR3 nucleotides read TGTGCCAGCATGTTGGCGGGAGTCCCCTACAATGAGCAGTTCTTC.

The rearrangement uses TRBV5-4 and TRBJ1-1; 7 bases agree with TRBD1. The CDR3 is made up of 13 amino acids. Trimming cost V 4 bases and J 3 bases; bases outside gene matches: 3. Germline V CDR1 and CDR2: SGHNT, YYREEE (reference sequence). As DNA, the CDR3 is TGTGCCAGCAGCGCGACAGGGTACACTGAAGCTTTCTTT. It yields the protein CASSATGYTEAFF.

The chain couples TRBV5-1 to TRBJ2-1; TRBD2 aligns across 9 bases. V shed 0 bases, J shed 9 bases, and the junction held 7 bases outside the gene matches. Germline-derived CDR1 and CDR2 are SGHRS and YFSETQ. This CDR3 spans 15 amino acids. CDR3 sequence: CASSLVVSGSGEQFF. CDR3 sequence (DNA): TGCGCCAGCAGCTTGGTAGTTAGCGGGAGTGGTGAGCAGTTCTTC.

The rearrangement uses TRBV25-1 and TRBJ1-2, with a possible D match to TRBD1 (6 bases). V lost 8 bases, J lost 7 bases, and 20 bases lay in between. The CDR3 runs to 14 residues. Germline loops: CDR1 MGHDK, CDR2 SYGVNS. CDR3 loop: CASGRSGVLGGYTF. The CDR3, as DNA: TGTGCCAGCGGAAGGTCAGGGGTATTAGGTGGCTACACCTTC.